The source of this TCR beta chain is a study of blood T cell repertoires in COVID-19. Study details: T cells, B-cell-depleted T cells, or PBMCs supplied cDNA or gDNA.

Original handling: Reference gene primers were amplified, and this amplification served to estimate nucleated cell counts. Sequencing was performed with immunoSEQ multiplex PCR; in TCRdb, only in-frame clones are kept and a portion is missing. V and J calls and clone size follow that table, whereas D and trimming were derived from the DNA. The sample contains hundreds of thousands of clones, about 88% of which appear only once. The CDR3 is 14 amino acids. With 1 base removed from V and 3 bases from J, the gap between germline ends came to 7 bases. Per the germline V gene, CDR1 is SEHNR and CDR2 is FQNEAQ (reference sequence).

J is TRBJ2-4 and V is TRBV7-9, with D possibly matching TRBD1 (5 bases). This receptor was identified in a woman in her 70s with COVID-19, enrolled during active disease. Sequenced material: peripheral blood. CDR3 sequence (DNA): TGTGCCAGCAGCTTAGTAGGGGTCAAAAACATTCAGTACTTC. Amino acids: CASSLVGVKNIQYF.